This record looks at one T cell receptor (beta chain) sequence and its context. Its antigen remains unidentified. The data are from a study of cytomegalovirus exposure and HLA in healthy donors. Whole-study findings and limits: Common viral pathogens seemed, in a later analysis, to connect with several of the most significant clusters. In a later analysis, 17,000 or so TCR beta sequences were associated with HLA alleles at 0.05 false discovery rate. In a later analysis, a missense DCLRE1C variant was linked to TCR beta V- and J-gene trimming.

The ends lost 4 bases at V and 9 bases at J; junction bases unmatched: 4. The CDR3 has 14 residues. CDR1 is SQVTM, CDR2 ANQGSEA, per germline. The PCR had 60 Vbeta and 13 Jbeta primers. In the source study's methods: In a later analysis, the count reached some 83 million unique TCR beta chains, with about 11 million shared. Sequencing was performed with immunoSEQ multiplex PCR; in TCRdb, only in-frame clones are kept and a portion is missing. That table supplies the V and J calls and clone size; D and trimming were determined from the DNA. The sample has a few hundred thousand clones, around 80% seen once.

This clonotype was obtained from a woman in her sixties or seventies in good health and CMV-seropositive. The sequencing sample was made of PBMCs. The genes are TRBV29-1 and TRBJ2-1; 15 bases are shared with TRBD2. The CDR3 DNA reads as TGCAGCGTTGGGACTAGCGGGAGGGAAGTTGAGCAGTTCTTC. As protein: CSVGTSGREVEQFF.